One T cell receptor beta chain is described in this entry. Libraries were prepared by immunoSEQ multiplex PCR; TCRdb keeps only in-frame clonotypes and omits some of them. The sample has some 340,000 clones, about 86% seen once. J lost 4 bases, V lost 4 bases, and 4 bases had no gene match. Per germline, CDR1 SGHRS and CDR2 YFSETQ. The CDR3 totals 13 residues. This sample was included in a study of blood T cell repertoires in COVID-19. Across the study: Acute and convalescent COVID-19 specimens originated in the United States, Italy and Spain. Sources were T cells, B-cell-depleted T cells, or PBMCs; the material itself was cDNA or gDNA.

The sample comprised peripheral blood. V is TRBV5-1 and J is TRBJ1-2; 7 positions agree with TRBD1. The sequence was obtained from a man aged 25 to 40 with active or convalescent COVID-19. Written as DNA, the CDR3 is TGCGCCAGCAGCCTGGACAGGCCCTATGGCTACACCTTC. Translation gives CASSLDRPYGYTF. The whole variable domain, remainder taken from reference TRBV5-1 and TRBJ1-2, is KAGVTQTPRYLIKTRGQQVTLSCSPISGHRSVSWYQQTPGQGLQFLFEYFSETQRNKGNFPGRFSGRQFSNSRSEMNVSTLELGDSALYLCASSLDRPYGYTFGSGTRLTVV.